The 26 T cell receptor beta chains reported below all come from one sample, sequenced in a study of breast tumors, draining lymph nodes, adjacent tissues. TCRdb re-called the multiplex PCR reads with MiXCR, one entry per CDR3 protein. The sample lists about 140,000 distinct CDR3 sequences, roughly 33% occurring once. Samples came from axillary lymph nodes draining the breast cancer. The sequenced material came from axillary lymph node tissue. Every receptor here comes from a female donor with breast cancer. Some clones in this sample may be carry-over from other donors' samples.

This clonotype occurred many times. The CDR3 spells CASSRGKQETQYF. In nucleotides, the CDR3 is TGTGCCAGCAGCAGGGGGAAACAAGAGACCCAGTACTTC. This sequence joins TRBV7-9 and TRBJ2-5; maybe TRBD1 (6 bases). CDR1 SEHNR and CDR2 FQNEAQ come from the germline V gene (reference sequence). Trimming pared 5 bases from V and 2 bases from J, leaving 9 bases between. This CDR3 contains 13 residues.

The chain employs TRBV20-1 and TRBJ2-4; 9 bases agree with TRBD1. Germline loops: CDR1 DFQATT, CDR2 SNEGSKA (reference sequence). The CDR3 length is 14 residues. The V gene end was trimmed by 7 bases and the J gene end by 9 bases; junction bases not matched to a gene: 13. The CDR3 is CSVAGQGIQTIQYF. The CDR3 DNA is TGCAGTGTGGCGGGACAGGGTATCCAAACCATTCAGTACTTC.

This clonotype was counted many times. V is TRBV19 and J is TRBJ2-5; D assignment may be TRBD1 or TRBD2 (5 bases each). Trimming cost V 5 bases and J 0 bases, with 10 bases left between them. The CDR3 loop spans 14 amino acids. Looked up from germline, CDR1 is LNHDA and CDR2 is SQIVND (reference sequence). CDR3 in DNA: TGTGCCAGTAGTCCCCGAGGGGACCAAGAGACCCAGTACTTC. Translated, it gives CASSPRGDQETQYF.

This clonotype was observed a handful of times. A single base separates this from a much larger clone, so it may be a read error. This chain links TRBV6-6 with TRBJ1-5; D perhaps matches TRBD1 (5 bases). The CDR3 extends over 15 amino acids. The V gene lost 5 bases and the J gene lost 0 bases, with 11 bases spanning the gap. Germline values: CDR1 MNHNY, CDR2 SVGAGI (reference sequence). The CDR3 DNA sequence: TGTGCCAGCAGTCACGGGACGGATAGCAATCAGCCCCAGCATTTT. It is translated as CASSHGTDSNQPQHF.

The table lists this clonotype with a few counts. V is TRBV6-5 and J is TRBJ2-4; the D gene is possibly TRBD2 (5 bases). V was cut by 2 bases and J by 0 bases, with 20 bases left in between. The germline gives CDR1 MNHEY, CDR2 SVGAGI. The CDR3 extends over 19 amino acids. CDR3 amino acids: CASSYPNFQDWLAKNIQYF. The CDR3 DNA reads TGTGCCAGCAGTTACCCCAATTTCCAGGACTGGTTAGCCAAAAACATTCAGTACTTC.

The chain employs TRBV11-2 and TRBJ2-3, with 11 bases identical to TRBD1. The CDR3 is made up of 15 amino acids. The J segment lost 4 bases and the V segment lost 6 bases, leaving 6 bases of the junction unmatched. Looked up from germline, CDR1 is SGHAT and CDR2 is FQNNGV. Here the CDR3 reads CASRPTGQGADTQYF. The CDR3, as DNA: TGTGCCAGCAGACCCACGGGACAGGGGGCAGATACGCAGTATTTT.

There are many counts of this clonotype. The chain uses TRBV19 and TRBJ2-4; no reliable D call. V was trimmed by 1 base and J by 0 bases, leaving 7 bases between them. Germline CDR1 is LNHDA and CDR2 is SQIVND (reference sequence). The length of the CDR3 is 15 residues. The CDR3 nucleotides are TGTGCCAGTAGTATAGCTATCCTAGCCAAAAACATTCAGTACTTC. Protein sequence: CASSIAILAKNIQYF. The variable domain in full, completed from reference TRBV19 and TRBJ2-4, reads DGGITQSPKYLFRKEGQNVTLSCEQNLNHDAMYWYRQDPGQGLRLIYYSQIVNDFQKGDIAEGYSVSREKKESFPLTVTSAQKNPTAFYLCASSIAILAKNIQYFGAGTRLSVL.

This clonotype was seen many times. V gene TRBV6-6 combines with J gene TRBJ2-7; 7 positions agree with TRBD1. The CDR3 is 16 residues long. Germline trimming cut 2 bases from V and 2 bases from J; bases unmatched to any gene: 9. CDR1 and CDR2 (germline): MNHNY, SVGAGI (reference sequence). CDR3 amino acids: CASSYLGTVQTYEQYV. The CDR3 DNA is TGTGCCAGCAGTTACCTCGGGACAGTTCAAACCTACGAGCAGTACGTC.

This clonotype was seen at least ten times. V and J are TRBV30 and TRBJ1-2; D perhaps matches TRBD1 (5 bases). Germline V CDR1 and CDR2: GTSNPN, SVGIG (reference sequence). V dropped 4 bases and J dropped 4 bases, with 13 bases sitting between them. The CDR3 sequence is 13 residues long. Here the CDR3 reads CAWTPVRGYGYTF. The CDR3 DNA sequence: TGTGCCTGGACCCCCGTGAGGGGCTATGGCTACACCTTC.

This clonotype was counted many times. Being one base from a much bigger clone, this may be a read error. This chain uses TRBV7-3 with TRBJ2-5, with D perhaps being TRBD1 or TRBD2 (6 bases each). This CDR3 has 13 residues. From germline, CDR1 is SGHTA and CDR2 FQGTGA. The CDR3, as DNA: TGTGCCGGCAGCATCAACCCAGGGGAGGCCCAGTACTTC. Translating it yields CAGSINPGEAQYF.

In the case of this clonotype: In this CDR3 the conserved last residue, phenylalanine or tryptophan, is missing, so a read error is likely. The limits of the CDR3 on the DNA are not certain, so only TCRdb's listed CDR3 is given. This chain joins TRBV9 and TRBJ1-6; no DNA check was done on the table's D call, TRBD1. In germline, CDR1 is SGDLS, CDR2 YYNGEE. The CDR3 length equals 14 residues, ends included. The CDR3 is CASSARTGGSPLPL.

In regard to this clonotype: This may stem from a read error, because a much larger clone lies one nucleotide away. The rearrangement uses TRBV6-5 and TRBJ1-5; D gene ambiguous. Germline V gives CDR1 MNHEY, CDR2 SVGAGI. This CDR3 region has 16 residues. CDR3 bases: TGTGCCAGCACCCACCCGCCCACCTTTAGCAATCAGCCCCCGCATTTT. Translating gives CASTHPPTFSNQPPHF.

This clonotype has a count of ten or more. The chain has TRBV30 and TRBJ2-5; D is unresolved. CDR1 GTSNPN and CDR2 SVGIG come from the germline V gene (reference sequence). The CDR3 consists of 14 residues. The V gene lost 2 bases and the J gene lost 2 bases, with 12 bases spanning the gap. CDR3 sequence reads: CAWSLGGRQETQYF. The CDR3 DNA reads TGTGCCTGGAGTTTAGGTGGCCGTCAAGAGACCCAGTACTTC.

CDR3 residues: CASSSGPGNQPQHF. The CDR3 DNA reads TGTGCCAGCAGCTCCGGTCCGGGCAATCAGCCCCAGCATTTT. The chain is built from TRBV7-9 and TRBJ1-5; D not certain. Trimming took 4 bases from V and 2 from J, leaving 9 bases between them. The CDR3 is made up of 14 amino acids. Germline V gene lookup returns CDR1 SEHNR and CDR2 FQNEAQ (reference sequence).

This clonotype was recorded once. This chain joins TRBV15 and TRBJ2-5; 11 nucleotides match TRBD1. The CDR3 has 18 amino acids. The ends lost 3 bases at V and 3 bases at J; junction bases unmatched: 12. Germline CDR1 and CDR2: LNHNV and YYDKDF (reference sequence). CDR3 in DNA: TGTGCCACCAGCAGGGATTCCGGGACAGGGGGGCCTAAAGAGACCCAGTACTTC. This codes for CATSRDSGTGGPKETQYF.

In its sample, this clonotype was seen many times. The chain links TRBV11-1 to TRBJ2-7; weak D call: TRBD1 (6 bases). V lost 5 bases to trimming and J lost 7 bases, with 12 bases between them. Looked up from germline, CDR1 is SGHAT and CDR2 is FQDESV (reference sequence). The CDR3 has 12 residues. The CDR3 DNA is TGTGCCAGCAGCAAACAGGGTGAAGAGCAGTACGTC. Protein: CASSKQGEEQYV.

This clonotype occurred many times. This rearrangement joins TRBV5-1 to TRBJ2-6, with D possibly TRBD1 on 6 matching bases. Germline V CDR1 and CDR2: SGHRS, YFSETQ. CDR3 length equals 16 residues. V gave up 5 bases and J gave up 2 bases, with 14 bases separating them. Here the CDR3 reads CASRKTQGAGANVLTF. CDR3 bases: TGCGCCAGCAGGAAAACACAGGGAGCTGGGGCCAACGTCCTGACTTTC.

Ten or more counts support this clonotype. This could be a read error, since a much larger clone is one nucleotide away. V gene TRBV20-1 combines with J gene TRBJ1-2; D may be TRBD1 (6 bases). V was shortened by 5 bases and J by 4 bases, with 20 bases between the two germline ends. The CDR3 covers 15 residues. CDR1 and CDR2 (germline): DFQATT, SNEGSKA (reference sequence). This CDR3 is CSAGGRLGPTYGYTF. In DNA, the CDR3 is TGCAGTGCTGGGGGGCGACTGGGGCCCACCTATGGCTACACCTTC.

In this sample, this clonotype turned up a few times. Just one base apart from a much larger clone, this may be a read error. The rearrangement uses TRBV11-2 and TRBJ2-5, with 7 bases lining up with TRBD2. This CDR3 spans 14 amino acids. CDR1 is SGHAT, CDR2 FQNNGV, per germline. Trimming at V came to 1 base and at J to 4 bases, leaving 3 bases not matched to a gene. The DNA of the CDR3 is TGTGCCAGCAGCTTAGGGACTAGAGCAGAGACCCAGTACTTC. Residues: CASSLGTRAETQYF.

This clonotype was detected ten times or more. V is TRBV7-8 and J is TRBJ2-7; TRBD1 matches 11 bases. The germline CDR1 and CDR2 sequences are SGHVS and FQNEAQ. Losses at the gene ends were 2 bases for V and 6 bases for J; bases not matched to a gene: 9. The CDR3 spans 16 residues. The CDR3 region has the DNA TGTGCCAGCAGCTTATTGGGGACAGGGGGGTCCGGCGAGCAGTACTTC. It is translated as CASSLLGTGGSGEQYF.

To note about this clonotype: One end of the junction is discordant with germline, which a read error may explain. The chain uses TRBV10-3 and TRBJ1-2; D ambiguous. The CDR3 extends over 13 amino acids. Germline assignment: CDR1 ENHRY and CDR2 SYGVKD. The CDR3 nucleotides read TGCGCCATCAGTGTCCAGGCCTACTATGGCGACACCTTC. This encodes CAISVQAYYGDTF.

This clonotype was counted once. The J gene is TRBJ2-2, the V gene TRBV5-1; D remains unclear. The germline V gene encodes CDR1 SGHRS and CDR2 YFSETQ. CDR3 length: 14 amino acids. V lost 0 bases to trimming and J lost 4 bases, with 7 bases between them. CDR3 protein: CASSLALSTGELFF. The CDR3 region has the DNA TGCGCCAGCAGCTTGGCCTTATCCACCGGGGAGCTGTTTTTT.

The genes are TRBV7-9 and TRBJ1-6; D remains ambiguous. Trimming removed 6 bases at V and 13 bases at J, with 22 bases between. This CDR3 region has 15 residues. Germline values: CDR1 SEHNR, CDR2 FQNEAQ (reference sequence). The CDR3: CASSLSRGLNLPLHF. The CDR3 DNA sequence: TGTGCCAGCAGTTTATCAAGAGGGTTAAATTTGCCCCTCCACTTT.

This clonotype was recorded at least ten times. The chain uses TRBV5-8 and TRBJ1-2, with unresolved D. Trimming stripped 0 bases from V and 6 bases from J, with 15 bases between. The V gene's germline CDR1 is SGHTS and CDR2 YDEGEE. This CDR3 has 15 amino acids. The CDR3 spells CASSLAVAGEHGYTF. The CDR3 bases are TGTGCCAGCAGCTTGGCCGTAGCTGGGGAACATGGCTACACCTTC.

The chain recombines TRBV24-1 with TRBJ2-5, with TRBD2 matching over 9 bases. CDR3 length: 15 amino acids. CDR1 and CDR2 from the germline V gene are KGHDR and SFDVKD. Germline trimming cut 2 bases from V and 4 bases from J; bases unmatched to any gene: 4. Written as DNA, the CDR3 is TGTGCCACCAGTGATTCCAGGACTAGCGTAGAGACCCAGTACTTC. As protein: CATSDSRTSVETQYF.

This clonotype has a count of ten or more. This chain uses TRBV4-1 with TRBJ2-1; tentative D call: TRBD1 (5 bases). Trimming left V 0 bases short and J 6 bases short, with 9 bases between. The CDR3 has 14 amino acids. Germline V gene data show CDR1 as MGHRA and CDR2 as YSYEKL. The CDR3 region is CASSQDWTFNEQFF. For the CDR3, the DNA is TGCGCCAGCAGCCAAGATTGGACATTCAATGAGCAGTTCTTC.